This T cell receptor beta chain was observed in a study of T cell repertoires in cytomegalovirus infection. Study information: HLA-B-restricted CMV epitopes that are well studied, plus recently identified HLA-C-restricted ones, were used by the study. Public TCR beta signatures were indicative of both CMV infection and a matching HLA type.

TCRdb reprocessed the reads with MiXCR, giving one entry per CDR3 protein. The data hold about 700,000 distinct CDR3 sequences, with around 31% observed a single time. The CDR3 runs 12 residues. Germline CDR1 DFQATT, CDR2 SNEGSKA (reference sequence). V lost 3 bases, J lost 3 bases, and 6 bases lay in between. Study-wide findings and caveats: Totalled public TCR beta family frequency picked out people who carried CMV plus the relevant HLA. Ex vivo responses were dominated by HLA-C-restricted CMV-specific TCR beta clonotypes.

To note about this clonotype: The target antigen is unknown.

This chain connects TRBV20-1 to TRBJ2-1, with D unresolved. The sample here was cultured PBMCs, taken from culture after CMV antigen stimulation. The sequence was obtained from a human donor in good health (CMV status not recorded). Some clones in this sample may be carry-over from other donors' samples. This CDR3 reads CSASTSYNEQFF. CDR3 nucleotide sequence: TGCAGTGCTAGTACCAGCTACAATGAGCAGTTCTTC.